The present entry profiles one T cell receptor (beta chain) with its context. This sample was taken from a study of blood T cell repertoires in COVID-19. Looking at the study overall: Specimens from acute and convalescent COVID-19 originated in the United States, Italy and Spain. Sample material is recorded as cDNA or gDNA derived from T cells, B-cell-depleted T cells, or PBMCs.

As processed by the authors: The assay estimated nucleated cells by amplifying reference gene primers. The data were produced by immunoSEQ multiplex PCR, yet TCRdb's version contains in-frame clones alone and is incomplete. V and J calls and clone size are given by that table; D and trimming were obtained from the DNA. The sample includes 250,000 or so clones, more than 75% seen only once; the top ten take more than 6.5%. The CDR3 runs 13 residues. The germline V and J ends were trimmed by 7 bases and 2 bases, with 11 bases remaining between them. CDR1 is SGDLS, CDR2 YYNGEE, per germline. Exposed participants came across a COVID-19 case within 2 weeks before study entry.

This chain joins TRBV9 and TRBJ2-3, with D perhaps TRBD1 (5 bases). The sample was PBMCs or T cells enriched from blood (not recorded which). This clonotype was sampled from a woman aged 45-60 years who had been exposed to COVID-19. In DNA form, the CDR3 reads TGTGCCAGCGGCGACAGTTACACAGATACGCAGTATTTT. This sequence encodes CASGDSYTDTQYF.